Sequencing of this T cell receptor (beta chain) was carried out in a study of T cells in tuberculosis (dated by TCRdb to the late 2010s). For the wider study: The study combined CD1B tetramers and high-throughput TCR immunosequencing to characterize T cells specific for the mycobacterial lipid antigen glucose monomycolate (GMM). In a South African clinical cohort, IGRA-negative adolescents, IGRA-positive adolescents with latent tuberculosis and adults with active tuberculosis were compared, with fewer than eleven people in each group. PBMC from active tuberculosis patients were archived either before standard anti-tuberculosis treatment began or within 7 days of the start of that treatment.

TCR libraries were generated with the immunoSEQ multiplex PCR assay, using TCR-beta and/or TCR-alpha/delta assays for each sample. Amplified TCR libraries were sequenced on the Illumina high-throughput platform. Processing in the source paper ran as follows. Clustering and dimensionality reduction relied on pairwise TCRdist distances among GMM-specific receptors from T cells that were either sorted ex vivo or expanded in vitro. Each clinical repertoire received a mean NN-distance score, defined as the average TCRdist to the nearest 10% of tetramer-positive reference sequences. GEM TCR motif frequency was calculated as the fraction of unique TCRs that matched known GEM sequences in V/J usage and CDR3 length. Linear discriminant analysis with leave-one-out cross-validation, implemented in scikit-learn, was used to classify active tuberculosis. TCRdb took over this immuneACCESS table, retaining in-frame rearrangements with V and J assigned. Such tables are incomplete; in checked studies, under half of the missing clones stem from an unresolved V gene, and the remainder is unexplained. V, J and clone size derive from that table, while D and trimming were established from the DNA sequence. Here the sample has 30,000 or so clones; about 82% occur a single time. Of the sample, roughly 5.2% is held by the ten largest clones.

The CDR3 numbers 14 residues from cysteine through phenylalanine. The read is trimmed to its CDR3 DNA, 42 bases read in frame from base 1. From the germline V gene, CDR1 is SGHTA and CDR2 is FQGTGA. The junction carries 9 bases between V and J, which are trimmed by 3 bases and 4 bases respectively. A single count supports this clone. There is no known antigen for this receptor. One base away there is no much larger clone; base qualities are not given. The time point label on this specimen signifies: new active TB diagnosis, blood taken before or within 7 days of starting treatment. Patients with active tuberculosis were defined as newly diagnosed, HIV-seronegative South African adults aged 18 years or older. Confirmation of active tuberculosis was based on positive sputum smear microscopy and/or a positive M. tuberculosis culture. Unsorted cryopreserved PBMC were immunosequenced, covering on average approximately 91,000 T cells per clinical donor.

The investigation overall reported the following: With the diverse GMM-specific repertoire as input, a classifier achieved 85% to 90% accuracy (AUROC around 0.9), whereas GEM motif frequencies as input gave roughly 70% accuracy. Smaller NN-distances were partly driven by shorter CDR3-alpha lengths in active tuberculosis patients, and statistical significance was not reached for the TCR-beta difference. Which clinical samples got chosen depended on the availability of cryopreserved specimens, and the active tuberculosis cases were adults, whereas the controls were adolescents. Smaller mean NN-distances to GMM-specific TCRs were observed in active tuberculosis TCR-alpha repertoires than in IGRA-negative controls, suggesting clonal expansion of GMM-specific TCRs.

The chain is encoded by TRBV7-3 joined to TRBJ2-2; the D region possibly corresponds to TRBD1 (5 bases align). This receptor was taken from an adult with tuberculosis. This material consisted of PBMCs, taken at tuberculosis diagnosis. The DNA sequence is TGTGCCAGCAGCTTTAGTGGGGCCACCGGGGAGCTGTTTTTT. Its protein reads: CASSFSGATGELFF.